This T cell receptor beta chain was captured by sequencing in a study of CD8+ T cells in alopecia areata. Study context: Treated patients swallowed 5 to 10 mg of oral tofacitinib twice daily.

With respect to this clone: No antigen is known for it.

As for treatment: oral pan-JAK inhibitor, 5-10 mg twice daily. It was from PBMCs that CD4+ and CD8+ T cells were sorted. Study outcomes and limitations: Tofacitinib significantly decreased scalp clonality and expanded CD8+ clones among top 100. Any link of baseline CD8+ expansion to response, resting on one nonresponder, remains uncertain.

V lost 5 bases and J 4 bases, leaving 8 bases between the germline ends. Germline-derived CDR1 and CDR2 are SEHNR and FQNEAQ (reference sequence). The CDR3 covers 13 residues. TCR sequencing used cDNA made by reverse transcription of extracted RNA. Profiling relied on immunoSEQ multiplex PCR, and the TCRdb table lists in-frame clones only, not all of them. The table includes about 220,000 clones, about 58% detected once. This sequence joins TRBV7-9 and TRBJ2-2; D gene uncertain. Specimen: CD4+ T cells sorted from blood, collected at week 4, from a patient treated with tofacitinib. The source is a human donor with alopecia areata. CDR3 bases: TGTGCCAGCAGCCGAAGGTTCACCGGGGAGCTGTTTTTT. It encodes CASSRRFTGELFF.